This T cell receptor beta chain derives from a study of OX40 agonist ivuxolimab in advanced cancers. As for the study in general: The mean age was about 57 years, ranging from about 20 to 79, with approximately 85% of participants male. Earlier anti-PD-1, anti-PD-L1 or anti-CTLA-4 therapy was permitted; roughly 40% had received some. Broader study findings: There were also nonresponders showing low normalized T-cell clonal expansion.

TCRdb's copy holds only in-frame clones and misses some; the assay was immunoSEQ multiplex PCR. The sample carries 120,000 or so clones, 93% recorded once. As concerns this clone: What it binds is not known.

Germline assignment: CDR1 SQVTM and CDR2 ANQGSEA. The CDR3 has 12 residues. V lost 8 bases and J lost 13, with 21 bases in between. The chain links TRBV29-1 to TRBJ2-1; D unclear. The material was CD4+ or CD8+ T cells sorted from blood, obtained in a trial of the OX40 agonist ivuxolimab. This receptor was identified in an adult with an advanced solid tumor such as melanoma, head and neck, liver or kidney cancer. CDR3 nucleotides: TGCAGCATAAGAATTAGGACCCCCACACAGTTCTTC. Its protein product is CSIRIRTPTQFF.